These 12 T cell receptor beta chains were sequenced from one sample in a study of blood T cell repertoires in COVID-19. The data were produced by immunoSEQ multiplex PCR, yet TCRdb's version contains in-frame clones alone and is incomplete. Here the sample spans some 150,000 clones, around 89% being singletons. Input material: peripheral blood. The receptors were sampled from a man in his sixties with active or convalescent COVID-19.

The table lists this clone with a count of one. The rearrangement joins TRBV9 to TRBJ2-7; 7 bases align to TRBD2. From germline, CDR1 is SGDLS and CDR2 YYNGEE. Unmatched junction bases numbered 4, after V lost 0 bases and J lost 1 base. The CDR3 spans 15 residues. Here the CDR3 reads CASSVGWGGSYEQYF. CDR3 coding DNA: TGTGCCAGCAGCGTAGGCTGGGGGGGGTCCTACGAGCAGTACTTC.

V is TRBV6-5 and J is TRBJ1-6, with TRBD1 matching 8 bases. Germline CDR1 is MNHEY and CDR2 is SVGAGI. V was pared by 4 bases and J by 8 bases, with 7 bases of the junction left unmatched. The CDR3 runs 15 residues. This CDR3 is CASSSGQAGDSPLHF. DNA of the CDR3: TGTGCCAGCAGTTCGGGACAGGCGGGGGATTCACCCCTCCACTTT.

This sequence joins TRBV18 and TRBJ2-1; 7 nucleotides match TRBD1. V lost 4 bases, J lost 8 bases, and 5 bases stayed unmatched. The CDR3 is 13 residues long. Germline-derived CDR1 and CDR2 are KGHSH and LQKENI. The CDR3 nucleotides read TGTGCCAGCTCACTGGACAGGTCTGATGAGCAGTTCTTC. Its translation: CASSLDRSDEQFF.

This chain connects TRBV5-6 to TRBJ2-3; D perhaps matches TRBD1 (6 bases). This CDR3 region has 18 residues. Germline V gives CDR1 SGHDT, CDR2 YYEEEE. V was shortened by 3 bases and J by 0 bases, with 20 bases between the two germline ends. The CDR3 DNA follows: TGTGCCAGCAGCTCCCCCGGGTCCAGGGGAAAAAGCACAGATACGCAGTATTTT. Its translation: CASSSPGSRGKSTDTQYF.

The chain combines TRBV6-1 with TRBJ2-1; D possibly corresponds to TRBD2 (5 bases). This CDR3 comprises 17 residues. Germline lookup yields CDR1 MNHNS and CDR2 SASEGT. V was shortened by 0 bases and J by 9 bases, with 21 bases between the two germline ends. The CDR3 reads CASSEALRGLGKIEQFF. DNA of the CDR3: TGTGCCAGCAGTGAAGCGCTTCGAGGGTTGGGTAAGATTGAGCAGTTCTTC.

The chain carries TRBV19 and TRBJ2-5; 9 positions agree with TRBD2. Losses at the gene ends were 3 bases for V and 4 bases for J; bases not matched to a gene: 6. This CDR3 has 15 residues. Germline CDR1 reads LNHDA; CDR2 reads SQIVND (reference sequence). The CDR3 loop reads CASSIKRGEAETQYF. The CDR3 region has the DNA TGTGCCAGTAGTATCAAGCGGGGGGAGGCAGAGACCCAGTACTTC.

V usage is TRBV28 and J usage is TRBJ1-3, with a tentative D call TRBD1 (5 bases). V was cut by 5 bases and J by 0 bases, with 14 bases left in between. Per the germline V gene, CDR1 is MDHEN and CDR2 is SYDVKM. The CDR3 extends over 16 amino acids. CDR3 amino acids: CASSLDWGNSGNTIYF. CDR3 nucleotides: TGTGCCAGCAGTCTCGACTGGGGCAACTCTGGAAACACCATATATTTT.

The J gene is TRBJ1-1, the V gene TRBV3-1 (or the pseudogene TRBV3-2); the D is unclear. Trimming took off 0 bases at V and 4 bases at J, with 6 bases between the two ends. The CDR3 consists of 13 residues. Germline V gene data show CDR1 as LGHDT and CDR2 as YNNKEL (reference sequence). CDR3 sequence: CASSQDEGTEAFF. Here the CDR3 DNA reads TGTGCCAGCAGCCAAGATGAGGGCACTGAAGCTTTCTTT.

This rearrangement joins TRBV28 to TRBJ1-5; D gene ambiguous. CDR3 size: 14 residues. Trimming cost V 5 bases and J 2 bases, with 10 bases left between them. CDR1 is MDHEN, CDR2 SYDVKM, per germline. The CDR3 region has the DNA TGTGCCAGCAGTCCCCTGAGGGGCAATCAGCCCCAGCATTTT. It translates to CASSPLRGNQPQHF.

CDR3: CAISDPRPGVGYTF. CDR3 bases: TGTGCCATCAGTGACCCCCGACCCGGGGTGGGCTACACCTTC. The chain is built from TRBV10-3 and TRBJ1-2; D not resolved. The V and J ends lost 3 bases and 8 bases respectively, with 16 bases between them. The CDR3 consists of 14 residues. Germline loops: CDR1 ENHRY, CDR2 SYGVKD.

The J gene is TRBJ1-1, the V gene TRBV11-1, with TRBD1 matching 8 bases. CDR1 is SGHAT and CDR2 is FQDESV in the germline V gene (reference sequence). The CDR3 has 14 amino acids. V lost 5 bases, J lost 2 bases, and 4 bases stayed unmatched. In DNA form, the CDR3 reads TGTGCCAGCAGCCCCGACAGGGGAAACACTGAAGCTTTCTTT. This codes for CASSPDRGNTEAFF.

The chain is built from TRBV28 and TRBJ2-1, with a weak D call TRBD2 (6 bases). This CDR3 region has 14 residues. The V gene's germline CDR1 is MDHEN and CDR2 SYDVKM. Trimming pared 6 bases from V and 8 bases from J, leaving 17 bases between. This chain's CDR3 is CASSHGGVLDEQFF. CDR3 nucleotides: TGTGCCAGCAGCCATGGCGGGGTACTCGATGAGCAGTTCTTC.